This T cell receptor (beta chain) is from a study of Tregs in tolerant kidney transplant recipients. Study conclusions and caveats: Few patients were studied, so findings need validation in larger groups. Biological reproducibility was not directly addressed in this study.

A remark on this clone: Its antigen is not identified.

Unstimulated regulatory T cells (CD4+CD25+CD127-), CD4+CD25- non-regulatory cells, CD4 and CD8 cells were FACS-sorted from thawed PBMCs. Clones were sequenced by immunoSEQ multiplex PCR, and TCRdb holds only the in-frame ones, with some missing. This sample has more than 95,000 clones, with about 90% found just once. This CDR3 has 15 residues. Trimming stripped 4 bases from V and 5 bases from J, with 14 bases between. Germline V gives CDR1 LNHDA, CDR2 SQIVND (reference sequence). The sample taken for sequencing was CD4+ T cells from blood. The J gene is TRBJ1-4, the V gene TRBV19; D is possibly TRBD1 (5 bases). This receptor was taken from a human donor in good health. The CDR3 loop reads CASSTRDVGNEKLFF. The CDR3 DNA reads as TGTGCCAGTAGTACTCGGGACGTAGGGAATGAAAAACTGTTTTTT.